The 30 T cell receptor beta chains below all came from one sample that was sequenced in a study of T cell responses to AZD1222 COVID-19 vaccine. Method: immunoSEQ multiplex PCR; TCRdb's copy keeps in-frame clones and lacks some. The sample has fewer than 65,000 clones, around 80% seen once. This specimen was peripheral blood, taken on day 0 of AZD1222 vaccination. Receptors originate from an adult in good health.

The CDR3 protein is CASSQGGNQPQHF. Written as DNA, the CDR3 is TGTGCCAGCAGTCAGGGGGGCAATCAGCCCCAGCATTTT. The chain employs TRBV6-5 and TRBJ1-5, with 7 nucleotides matching TRBD1. This CDR3 contains 13 residues. Unmatched junction bases numbered 0, after V lost 5 bases and J lost 2 bases. In germline, CDR1 is MNHEY, CDR2 SVGAGI.

In this sample, this clone turned up a few times. The junction departs from germline at one end; a sequencing error may be responsible. The chain recombines TRBV7-9 with TRBJ2-2; D might be TRBD2 (5 bases). CDR3 length: 16 residues. The V gene's germline CDR1 is SEHNR and CDR2 FQNEAQ (reference sequence). CDR3 nucleotides: TGTGCCAGCAGCTTGTTAATAGCGTCGAATACCGGGGAGCTGTTTTTT. As protein: CASSLLIASNTGELFF.

The chain is built from TRBV6-1 and TRBJ1-6; the D is unclear. Per the germline V gene, CDR1 is MNHNS and CDR2 is SASEGT. V lost 6 bases and J 8 bases, leaving 14 bases between the germline ends. This CDR3 is built from 14 residues. The CDR3 DNA sequence: TGTGCCAGCAGGTACATGAGCGGCGATTCACCCCTCCACTTT. This encodes CASRYMSGDSPLHF.

This clone was picked up one time. The sample holds other DNA sequences that translate to the same CDR3. The rearrangement uses TRBV20-1 and TRBJ2-5; D not certain. V lost 3 bases to trimming and J lost 1 base, with 3 bases between them. The germline V gene encodes CDR1 DFQATT and CDR2 SNEGSKA (reference sequence). The CDR3 consists of 11 residues. CDR3 sequence: CSARPQETQYF. CDR3 in DNA: TGCAGTGCTAGGCCCCAAGAGACCCAGTACTTC.

The J gene is TRBJ1-1, the V gene TRBV27; 7 bases agree with TRBD1. This CDR3 is built from 14 residues. Germline CDR1 is MNHEY and CDR2 is SMNVEV (reference sequence). With 6 bases clipped from V and 0 bases from J, the junction kept 4 bases outside the gene matches. The CDR3 loop is CASSRGGMNTEAFF. CDR3 in DNA: TGTGCCAGCAGCAGGGGGGGGATGAACACTGAAGCTTTCTTT.

V gene TRBV7-9 combines with J gene TRBJ2-6; the D gene is possibly TRBD2 (6 bases). The CDR3 is 16 residues long. The germline CDR1 and CDR2 sequences are SEHNR and FQNEAQ (reference sequence). V was shortened by 5 bases and J by 0 bases, with 11 bases between the two germline ends. Written as DNA, the CDR3 is TGTGCCAGCAGCCGGCGGGGAATCTCTGGGGCCAACGTCCTGACTTTC. It is translated as CASSRRGISGANVLTF.

The chain couples TRBV28 to TRBJ2-1; D unclear. The V end was cut by 3 bases, the J end by 3 bases, with 9 bases between. Per germline, CDR1 MDHEN and CDR2 SYDVKM. The CDR3 has 14 residues. The CDR3 sequence is CASSFADLYNEQFF. Here the CDR3 DNA reads TGTGCCAGCAGTTTCGCAGACCTCTACAATGAGCAGTTCTTC.

This chain connects TRBV9 to TRBJ1-5; 9 bases match TRBD1. Per the germline V gene, CDR1 is SGDLS and CDR2 is YYNGEE. The CDR3 runs to 15 residues. The J segment lost 9 bases and the V segment lost 0 bases, leaving 7 bases of the junction unmatched. CDR3 coding DNA: TGTGCCAGCAGCGTAGACGGGACAGGGCCCTCGCCCCAGCATTTT. Translation gives CASSVDGTGPSPQHF.

The chain carries TRBV6-1 and TRBJ1-4, with TRBD1 matching over 8 bases. Trimming at V came to 4 bases and at J to 0 bases, leaving 7 bases not matched to a gene. The CDR3 is made up of 17 amino acids. Germline V lookup: CDR1 MNHNS, CDR2 SASEGT. This chain's CDR3 is CASSVRQGIATNEKLFF. Here the CDR3 DNA reads TGTGCCAGCAGTGTCCGACAGGGGATCGCAACTAATGAAAAACTGTTTTTT.

The V and J genes are TRBV15 and TRBJ2-3; the D is unclear. Deletions cut 8 bases from V and 2 bases from J, with 14 bases between. This CDR3 comprises 14 residues. The germline gives CDR1 LNHNV, CDR2 YYDKDF (reference sequence). CDR3 bases: TGTGCCACCGGCTCGCTTCTCTACACAGATACGCAGTATTTT. It yields the protein CATGSLLYTDTQYF.

The rearrangement joins TRBV4-1 to TRBJ1-2; 7 nucleotides align to TRBD1. This CDR3 is 14 amino acids long. V dropped 7 bases and J dropped 8; count of bases not matched to a gene: 13. Germline V gene sequence: CDR1 MGHRA, CDR2 YSYEKL. The CDR3 spells CASKGQEGGRGYTF. In DNA, the CDR3 is TGCGCCAGCAAAGGACAGGAAGGGGGCAGAGGCTACACCTTC.

The chain is built from TRBV7-2 and TRBJ2-5; 8 nucleotides align to TRBD2. Germline assignment: CDR1 SGHTA and CDR2 FQGNSA. Trimming at V came to 4 bases and at J to 5 bases, leaving 6 bases not matched to a gene. This CDR3 spans 14 amino acids. The CDR3 protein is CASSSRGGLETQYF. The DNA for the CDR3 is TGTGCCAGCAGCTCCCGGGGGGGGCTGGAGACCCAGTACTTC.

The J gene is TRBJ2-1, the V gene TRBV27; weak D call: TRBD1 (6 bases). V lost 11 bases and J lost 2, with 19 bases in between. This CDR3 is 15 amino acids long. Germline CDR1 is MNHEY and CDR2 is SMNVEV (reference sequence). The CDR3 DNA is TGTGCCGCGGCTCCGTACAGGGAAACCTACAATGAGCAGTTCTTC. This codes for CAAAPYRETYNEQFF.

The gene calls are TRBV12-5 and TRBJ2-3; 8 bases fit TRBD1. CDR1 LGHNT and CDR2 FRNRAP come from the germline V gene. Trimming removed 1 base from V and 4 bases from J; junction bases left unmatched: 4. The CDR3 spans 15 residues. As DNA, the CDR3 is TGTGCTAGTGGTTTGGGCAGGGGGCAAGCAGATACGCAGTATTTT. Amino acid sequence: CASGLGRGQADTQYF. The variable domain in full, completed from reference TRBV12-5 and TRBJ2-3, reads DARVTQTPRHKVTEMGQEVTMRCQPILGHNTVFWYRQTMMQGLELLAYFRNRAPLDDSGMPKDRFSAEMPDATLATLKIQPSEPRDSAVYFCASGLGRGQADTQYFGPGTRLTVL.

The chain links TRBV9 to TRBJ1-2, with D maybe TRBD1 (5 bases). The CDR3 spans 15 residues. Looked up from germline, CDR1 is SGDLS and CDR2 is YYNGEE. Trimming left V 0 bases short and J 4 bases short, with 13 bases between. CDR3 loop: CASSVGWGPVYGYTF. CDR3 sequence (DNA): TGTGCCAGCAGCGTAGGTTGGGGCCCCGTCTATGGCTACACCTTC.

The V gene is TRBV9, the J gene TRBJ2-7; D gene uncertain. The CDR3 has 14 amino acids. V was trimmed by 2 bases and J by 5 bases, leaving 14 bases between them. Germline assignment: CDR1 SGDLS and CDR2 YYNGEE. Here the CDR3 DNA reads TGTGCCAGCAGCGTGGACGGTATAGTGGACGAGCAGTACTTC. It is translated as CASSVDGIVDEQYF.

This clone has a handful of counts. The chain combines TRBV10-3 with TRBJ1-1; a weak D match, TRBD1 (6 bases). This CDR3 comprises 13 residues. The germline V and J ends were trimmed by 7 bases and 0 bases, with 9 bases remaining between them. The germline V gene has CDR1 ENHRY and CDR2 SYGVKD. CDR3 DNA: TGTGCCATCAAGGACAGTATGAACACTGAAGCTTTCTTT. It yields the protein CAIKDSMNTEAFF.

The chain combines TRBV11-2 with TRBJ1-6; D is possibly TRBD1 (6 bases). The V gene lost 1 base and the J gene lost 9 bases, with 16 bases spanning the gap. The CDR3 spans 16 residues. Per germline, CDR1 SGHAT and CDR2 FQNNGV. For the CDR3, the DNA is TGTGCCAGCAGCTTAGGAGGGACATGGACGGGTTCACCCCTCCACTTT. Protein: CASSLGGTWTGSPLHF.

Only a few counts were recorded for this clone. The V and J genes are TRBV7-8 and TRBJ1-6; weak D call: TRBD1 (5 bases). The germline V gene has CDR1 SGHVS and CDR2 FQNEAQ. V gave up 0 bases and J gave up 8 bases, with 11 bases separating them. The CDR3 sequence is 15 residues long. This CDR3 reads CASSLALGGYSPLHF. The CDR3 nucleotides read TGTGCCAGCAGCTTAGCACTGGGGGGTTATTCACCCCTCCACTTT.

This sequence joins TRBV6-2 or TRBV6-3 and TRBJ1-2; tentatively, D is TRBD1 (5 bases). Trimming removed 4 bases from V and 1 base from J, with 10 bases in between. Germline values: CDR1 MNHEY, CDR2 SVGEGT. This CDR3 is 14 amino acids long. The DNA of the CDR3 is TGTGCCAGCAGTTCGGGGGGGATTAACTATGGCTACACCTTC. It codes for CASSSGGINYGYTF.

The rearrangement uses TRBV5-8 and TRBJ2-6, with 10 bases lining up with TRBD1. Trimming removed 7 bases from V and 0 bases from J; junction bases left unmatched: 10. This CDR3 region has 18 residues. The germline gives CDR1 SGHTS, CDR2 YDEGEE. CDR3 protein: CASRKDRGQTSGANVLTF. The CDR3, as DNA: TGTGCCAGCCGCAAAGACAGGGGGCAAACCTCTGGGGCCAACGTCCTGACTTTC.

V usage is TRBV6-4 and J usage is TRBJ1-1; no reliable D call. The CDR3 runs to 16 residues. Germline V gene data show CDR1 as MRHNA and CDR2 as SNTAGT. V was cut by 2 bases and J by 4 bases, with 17 bases left in between. Here the CDR3 DNA reads TGTGCCAGCAGTGACCGTGGAGAGGGTTCGGGCACTGAAGCTTTCTTT. The encoded protein is CASSDRGEGSGTEAFF.

The chain has TRBV6-5 and TRBJ2-3; 11 bases align to TRBD2. Germline CDR1 is MNHEY and CDR2 is SVGAGI. V shed 9 bases and J 2 bases; nucleotides not matched to a gene: 7. The CDR3 extends over 15 amino acids. CDR3 in amino acids: CASFGLAGVTDTQYF. In nucleotides, the CDR3 is TGTGCCAGTTTCGGACTAGCGGGCGTCACAGATACGCAGTATTTT.

The rearrangement uses TRBV27 and TRBJ2-1; no reliable D call. The CDR3 spans 13 residues. Germline loops: CDR1 MNHEY, CDR2 SMNVEV (reference sequence). V was trimmed by 3 bases and J by 4 bases, leaving 7 bases between them. The CDR3 spells CASSFGAYNEQFF. In nucleotides, the CDR3 is TGTGCCAGCAGTTTCGGCGCTTACAATGAGCAGTTCTTC.

This sequence joins TRBV10-2 and TRBJ2-1; 14 bases are shared with TRBD2. The CDR3 is 17 amino acids. The ends lost 4 bases at V and 9 bases at J; junction bases unmatched: 11. Germline lookup yields CDR1 WSHSY and CDR2 SAAADI. CDR3 in amino acids: CASSVGTSGSVGTEQFF. The CDR3 DNA reads TGCGCCAGCAGTGTTGGGACTAGCGGGAGTGTTGGCACTGAGCAGTTCTTC.

J is TRBJ1-2 and V is TRBV18; no reliable D call. CDR1 and CDR2 (germline): KGHSH, LQKENI. The germline V and J ends were trimmed by 2 bases and 3 bases, with 7 bases remaining between them. The CDR3 consists of 13 residues. The CDR3 bases are TGTGCCAGCTCACCATCCGATTACTATGGCTACACCTTC. It is translated as CASSPSDYYGYTF.

This chain links TRBV7-8 with TRBJ2-3, with TRBD2 matching 13 bases. J lost 5 bases, V lost 5 bases, and 10 bases had no gene match. This CDR3 is built from 17 residues. Per germline, CDR1 SGHVS and CDR2 FQNEAQ. CDR3 DNA sequence: TGTGCCAGCAGCCTCATCCGGACTAGCGGGAGTAAAGATACGCAGTATTTT. This encodes CASSLIRTSGSKDTQYF.

Remarks on this clone: The same CDR3 can be traced to other DNA sequences in this sample. The V and J genes are TRBV11-2 and TRBJ2-1, with D hard to call. Germline loops: CDR1 SGHAT, CDR2 FQNNGV. This CDR3 has 13 residues. The germline V and J ends were trimmed by 4 bases and 4 bases, with 8 bases remaining between them. The CDR3 protein is CASSSEIYNEQFF. The CDR3, as DNA: TGTGCCAGCAGCTCAGAGATTTACAATGAGCAGTTCTTC.

V is TRBV7-8 and J is TRBJ2-7, with 8 bases that match TRBD2. The V segment lost 1 base and the J segment 1 base; nucleotides outside the gene matches: 6. The CDR3 spans 16 residues. From germline, CDR1 is SGHVS and CDR2 FQNEAQ. The CDR3 nucleotides are TGTGCCAGCAGCTTAGGAGGACTAGCACGATCCTACGAGCAGTACTTC. Translated, it gives CASSLGGLARSYEQYF.

This clone is categorized as medium-sized. The chain is built from TRBV2 and TRBJ2-7, with 12 bases fitting TRBD1. Germline values: CDR1 SNHLY, CDR2 FYNNEI. The junction had 7 bases not matched to a gene; V was cut back by 6 bases and J by 4 bases. The CDR3 sequence is 15 residues long. The CDR3 coding sequence is TGTGCCAGCAGCGGGGGGGACAGGGGGCCTTACGAGCAGTACTTC. Translated: CASSGGDRGPYEQYF. Full variable domain (rest looked up from reference TRBV2 and TRBJ2-7): EPEVTQTPSHQVTQMGQEVILRCVPISNHLYFYWYRQILGQKVEFLVSFYNNEISEKSEIFDDQFSVERPDGSNFTLKIRSTKLEDSAMYFCASSGGDRGPYEQYFGPGTRLTVT.